This T cell receptor beta chain was sequenced in a study of blood T cells in healthy people across ages. On the study more broadly: When template switching was applied, about one barcoded beta molecule was captured per two T cells. Study conclusions and caveats: Estimated diversity, derived from one million T cells, was regarded as an underestimate.

For the second PCR, which ran for about 7 to 11 cycles, a sample-barcoded 5' primer and a J-beta primer mix were used. Through a template-switch adaptor with 12 random nucleotides, each cDNA molecule received a tag. A single record per CDR3 protein comes from TCRdb applying MiXCR to the 5' RACE reads. The top ten clones hold approximately 10% of a sample with 800,000 to 950,000 distinct CDR3 sequences, about 29% of them seen once. This clonotype was seen a handful of times. Its antigen is not known. Trimming removed 6 bases from V and 7 bases from J, with 16 bases in between. Germline V gene lookup returns CDR1 SQVTM and CDR2 ANQGSEA. This CDR3 region has 13 residues. Every sample gave at least 6 micrograms of total RNA when it was extracted. These data were also reused for a study on T cells of mothers and their children.

V usage is TRBV29-1 and J usage is TRBJ1-5, with D unclear. The TCR sequence derives from a woman aged 40 to 50 in good health. Sequencing was done on a sample of blood. The CDR3 DNA reads as TGCAGCGTGGCGGTGGGGAGGGAGCAGCCCCAGCATTTT. Protein sequence: CSVAVGREQPQHF.